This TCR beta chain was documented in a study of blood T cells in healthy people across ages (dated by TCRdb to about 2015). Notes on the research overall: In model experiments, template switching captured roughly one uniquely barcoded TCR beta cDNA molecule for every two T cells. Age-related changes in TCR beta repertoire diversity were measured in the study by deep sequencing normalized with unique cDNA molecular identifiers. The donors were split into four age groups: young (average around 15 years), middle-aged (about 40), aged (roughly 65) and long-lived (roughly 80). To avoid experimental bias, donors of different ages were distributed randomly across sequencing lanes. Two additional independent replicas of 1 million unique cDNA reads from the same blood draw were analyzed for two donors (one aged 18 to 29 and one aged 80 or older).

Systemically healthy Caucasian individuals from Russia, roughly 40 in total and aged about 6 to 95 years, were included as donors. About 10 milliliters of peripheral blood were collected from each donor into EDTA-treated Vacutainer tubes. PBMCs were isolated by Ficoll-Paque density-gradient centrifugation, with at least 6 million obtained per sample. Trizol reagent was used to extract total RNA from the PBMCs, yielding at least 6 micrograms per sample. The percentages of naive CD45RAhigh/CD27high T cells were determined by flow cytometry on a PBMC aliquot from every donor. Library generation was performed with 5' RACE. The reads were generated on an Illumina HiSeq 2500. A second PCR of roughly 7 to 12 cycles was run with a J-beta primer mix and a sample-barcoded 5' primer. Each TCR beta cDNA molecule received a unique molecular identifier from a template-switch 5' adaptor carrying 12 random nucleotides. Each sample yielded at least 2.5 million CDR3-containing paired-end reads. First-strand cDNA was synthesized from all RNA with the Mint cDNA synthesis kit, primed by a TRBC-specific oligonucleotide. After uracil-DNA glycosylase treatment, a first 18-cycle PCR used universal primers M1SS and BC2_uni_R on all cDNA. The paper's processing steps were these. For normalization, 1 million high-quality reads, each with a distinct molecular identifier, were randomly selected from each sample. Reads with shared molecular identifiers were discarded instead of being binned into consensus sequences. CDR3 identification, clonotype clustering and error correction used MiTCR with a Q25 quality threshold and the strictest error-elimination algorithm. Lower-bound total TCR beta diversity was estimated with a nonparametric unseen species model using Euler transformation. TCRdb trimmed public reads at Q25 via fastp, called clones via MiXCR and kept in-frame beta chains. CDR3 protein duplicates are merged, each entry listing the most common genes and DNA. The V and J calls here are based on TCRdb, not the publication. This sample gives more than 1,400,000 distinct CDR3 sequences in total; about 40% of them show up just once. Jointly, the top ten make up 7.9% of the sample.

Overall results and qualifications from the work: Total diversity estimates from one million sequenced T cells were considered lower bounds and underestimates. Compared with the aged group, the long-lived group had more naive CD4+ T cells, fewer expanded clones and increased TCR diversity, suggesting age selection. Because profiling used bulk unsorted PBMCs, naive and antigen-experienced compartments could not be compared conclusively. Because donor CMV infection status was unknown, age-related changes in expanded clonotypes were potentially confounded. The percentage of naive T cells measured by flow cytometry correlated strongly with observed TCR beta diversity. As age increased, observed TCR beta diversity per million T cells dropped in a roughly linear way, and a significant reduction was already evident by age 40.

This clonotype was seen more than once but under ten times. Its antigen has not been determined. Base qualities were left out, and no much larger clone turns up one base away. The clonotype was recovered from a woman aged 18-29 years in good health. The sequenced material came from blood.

The CDR3 region reads CSARGGGAYNQPQHF. The nucleotides read TGCAGTGCTAGAGGGGGAGGGGCCTACAATCAGCCCCAGCATTTT. The chain is assembled from TRBV20-1 and TRBJ1-5, and TRBD1 may be the D gene, going by 5 matching bases. CDR3 length: 15 amino acids, cysteine to phenylalanine. The entry retains the CDR3 DNA only, 45 bases that are in frame from base 1. The germline V gene encodes CDR1 DFQATT and CDR2 SNEGSKA (reference sequence). Trimming at the junction amounts to 1 base on V and 3 bases on J, and the germline ends lie 13 bases apart.